These 18 T cell receptor beta chains were sequenced from one sample in a study of regulatory dendritic cells for organ transplantation. Repertoires were generated with immunoSEQ multiplex PCR, while TCRdb's copy carries only in-frame clones and drops some. The table lists about 20,000 clones, roughly 87% of them singletons. No cognate antigen is known for these TCRs. CFSE-labeled sorted T cells met regulatory or mature dendritic cells for 4 to 6 days. Sequencing input: naive CD4+ T cells from blood cultured with dendritic cells. Subset of the sample: CD45RA+ naive T cells. The receptors originated from a human donor in good health.

CDR3 sequence: CASSSGAHGAGELFF. The DNA of the CDR3 is TGTGCCAGCAGCTCCGGGGCCCACGGGGCCGGGGAGCTGTTTTTT. V and J are TRBV7-9 and TRBJ2-2; D is tentatively TRBD1 or TRBD2 (5 bases each). Deletions cut 4 bases from V and 6 bases from J, with 15 bases between. The germline V gene has CDR1 SEHNR and CDR2 FQNEAQ (reference sequence). This CDR3 has 15 amino acids.

The chain has TRBV7-3 and TRBJ2-3; 9 bases line up with TRBD1. The germline V gene has CDR1 SGHTA and CDR2 FQGTGA. The CDR3 length is 18 residues. V was clipped by 2 bases and J by 3 bases; unmatched bases: 12. This chain's CDR3 is CASSLYGTGTKGTDTQYF. The CDR3 DNA is TGTGCCAGCAGCTTATACGGGACAGGGACTAAGGGGACAGATACGCAGTATTTT.

CDR3 in amino acids: CASSPSSSDTQYF. Written as DNA, the CDR3 is TGTGCCAGCTCACCAAGTAGCTCAGATACGCAGTATTTT. V usage is TRBV18 and J usage is TRBJ2-3; D gene unclear. Trimming took off 2 bases at V and 4 bases at J, with 7 bases between the two ends. The CDR3 length is 13 residues. Germline V gene lookup returns CDR1 KGHSH and CDR2 LQKENI.

The V call is TRBV10-1, the J call TRBJ1-1; D perhaps matches TRBD1 (6 bases). The CDR3 is 14 amino acids. Germline CDR1 is WNHNN and CDR2 is SYGVQD (reference sequence). V shed 0 bases and J shed 2 bases, with 7 bases lying between them. CDR3 residues: CASSESGGNTEAFF. As DNA, the CDR3 is TGCGCCAGCAGTGAGTCGGGGGGCAACACTGAAGCTTTCTTT.

The rearrangement joins TRBV7-9 to TRBJ2-7; D uncertain. V lost 2 bases, J lost 5 bases, and 7 bases lay in between. This CDR3 comprises 12 residues. The germline CDR1 and CDR2 sequences are SEHNR and FQNEAQ (reference sequence). DNA for the CDR3: TGTGCCAGCAGCTTAACAAGGGACGAGCAGTACTTC. This translates into CASSLTRDEQYF.

V is TRBV6-5 and J is TRBJ1-2, with TRBD1 matching 7 bases. The ends lost 4 bases at V and 5 bases at J; junction bases unmatched: 13. CDR1 is MNHEY and CDR2 is SVGAGI in the germline V gene. The CDR3 is 16 amino acids. The CDR3 sequence is CASSSDRQLKRYGYTF. In DNA form, the CDR3 reads TGTGCCAGCAGTTCGGACAGGCAACTTAAAAGATATGGCTACACCTTC.

This chain links TRBV28 with TRBJ2-7; D remains ambiguous. This CDR3 has 13 residues. V dropped 2 bases and J dropped 2 bases, with 7 bases sitting between them. The germline V gene encodes CDR1 MDHEN and CDR2 SYDVKM. The CDR3 region is CASSLPAPYEQYF. The CDR3 nucleotides read TGTGCCAGCAGTTTACCGGCACCCTACGAGCAGTACTTC.

This clone has just one count. The chain links TRBV4-2 to TRBJ1-4; possible D gene TRBD1, 6 bases. V lost 6 bases to trimming and J lost 10 bases, with 18 bases between them. Germline CDR1 and CDR2: LGHNA and YNFKEQ. The CDR3 totals 14 residues. CDR3 region: CASSRQDGPIKLFF. As DNA, the CDR3 is TGTGCCAGCAGTAGACAGGATGGCCCCATAAAACTGTTTTTT.

This clone was observed a few times. The J gene is TRBJ1-6, the V gene TRBV5-6; 8 positions agree with TRBD1. Germline-derived CDR1 and CDR2 are SGHDT and YYEEEE. CDR3 length: 15 amino acids. The V segment lost 0 bases and the J segment 10 bases; nucleotides outside the gene matches: 6. The CDR3 DNA is TGTGCCAGCAGCTTGGCTGACAGGGGTACCTCACCCCTCCACTTT. Translating gives CASSLADRGTSPLHF.

This chain uses TRBV28 with TRBJ2-5, with D possibly being TRBD1 (8 bases). This CDR3 spans 21 amino acids. V lost 2 bases and J 5 bases, leaving 33 bases between the germline ends. The V gene's germline CDR1 is MDHEN and CDR2 SYDVKM. DNA for the CDR3: TGTGCCAGCAGTTTAGACAGGGGTAGGCCAAAGTCAACGTTGGGGGGGGAGACCCAGTACTTC. Its translation is CASSLDRGRPKSTLGGETQYF.

Only one count was recorded for this clone. V and J are TRBV30 and TRBJ2-2, with D possibly matching TRBD1 (6 bases). Germline V gene data show CDR1 as GTSNPN and CDR2 as SVGIG (reference sequence). Between the trimmed V and J ends, which lost 8 bases and 7 bases, there was a span of 20 bases. The CDR3 loop spans 14 amino acids. The CDR3 DNA sequence: TGTGCCCGGAAGGACTCGGCAGGGGTCGGGGAGCTGTTTTTT. Translation gives CARKDSAGVGELFF.

This sequence joins TRBV7-3 and TRBJ2-1; 12 nucleotides line up with TRBD1. The CDR3 consists of 16 residues. CDR1 and CDR2 from the germline V gene are SGHTA and FQGTGA. Trimming cost V 5 bases and J 9 bases; bases outside gene matches: 11. The CDR3 is CASSTHRDRGRIEQFF. DNA for the CDR3: TGTGCCAGCAGCACTCACCGGGACAGGGGGCGCATTGAGCAGTTCTTC.

The chain joins TRBV7-3 to TRBJ1-1, with 9 bases matching TRBD1. The CDR3 consists of 15 residues. Per the germline V gene, CDR1 is SGHTA and CDR2 is FQGTGA. V lost 1 base, J lost 4 bases, and 4 bases stayed unmatched. CDR3 region: CASSLRYRGLTEAFF. The DNA of the CDR3 is TGTGCCAGCAGCTTAAGATACAGGGGGCTCACTGAAGCTTTCTTT.

The chain employs TRBV30 and TRBJ2-3, with D possibly being TRBD1 or TRBD2 (7 bases each). Trimming took off 2 bases at V and 6 bases at J, with 21 bases between the two ends. The germline V gene has CDR1 GTSNPN and CDR2 SVGIG (reference sequence). The CDR3 has 16 amino acids. CDR3 sequence (DNA): TGTGCCTGGAGTCCCCAAGGGGAGGGGGCCGGGGATACGCAGTATTTT. Translated: CAWSPQGEGAGDTQYF.

The CDR3: CASSSGGGFRTDTQYF. The DNA of the CDR3 is TGTGCCAGCAGCTCGGGAGGGGGATTTCGCACAGATACGCAGTATTTT. The chain has TRBV28 and TRBJ2-3, with 8 bases matching TRBD2. This CDR3 is built from 16 residues. Looked up from germline, CDR1 is MDHEN and CDR2 is SYDVKM. The junction had 9 bases not matched to a gene; V was cut back by 6 bases and J by 1 base.

V usage is TRBV6-5 and J usage is TRBJ1-2, with D possibly TRBD1 on 6 matching bases. The CDR3 is 13 residues long. V was trimmed by 5 bases and J by 6 bases, leaving 13 bases between them. Germline CDR1 is MNHEY and CDR2 is SVGAGI. CDR3 amino acids: CASSLGTQNGYTF. The CDR3 nucleotides are TGTGCCAGCAGTCTCGGGACACAAAATGGCTACACCTTC.

V gene TRBV19 combines with J gene TRBJ2-1; D remains ambiguous. Germline CDR1 is LNHDA and CDR2 is SQIVND (reference sequence). V was clipped by 3 bases and J by 6 bases, with 3 bases between them. This CDR3 comprises 11 residues. The CDR3 here is CASSMSNEQFF. CDR3 DNA: TGTGCCAGTAGTATGTCCAATGAGCAGTTCTTC.

The chain employs TRBV6-6 and TRBJ1-5; 10 bases line up with TRBD1. The CDR3 contains 14 residues. V trimming: 7 bases; J trimming: 6 bases; junction bases outside the gene matches: 6. Germline V gene data show CDR1 as MNHNY and CDR2 as SVGAGI (reference sequence). The CDR3 DNA reads TGTGCCAGCATTCGACAGGGGGCCGGTCAGCCCCAGCATTTT. It translates to CASIRQGAGQPQHF.